The rows below give T cell receptor beta chains drawn from one sample of a study of vaccination and CD4 T cells after COVID-19. Which antigens these TCRs recognize remains unknown. TCRdb re-derived calls from the PCR reads in MiXCR, one entry per CDR3 protein. The profile covers about 20,000 distinct CDR3 sequences, with nearly 50% appearing a single time and 4.9% taken by the ten largest. The material sequenced was CD4+ T cells from blood, cultured in vitro, taken before SARS-CoV-2 vaccination. The receptors shown here come from a human donor who had recovered from COVID-19. Each CDR3 is given with its conserved first and last residue. A D gene is named only where the DNA matches it firmly. The size entry is marked missing in some rows and otherwise reads once, few, many or a size class.

NA,NA,TRBV20-1,TRBJ1-2,CSAARGSYGYTF,TGCAGTGCGGCACGGGGAAGCTATGGCTACACCTTC
NA,TRBD2,TRBV20-1,TRBJ2-3,CSATRGTSGPMTDTQYF,TGCAGTGCTACCCGGGGGACTAGCGGGCCCATGACAGATACGCAGTATTTT
NA,NA,TRBV24-1,TRBJ1-5,CATSDRREGNQPQHF,TGTGCCACCAGTGACCGCAGGGAAGGGAATCAGCCCCAGCATTTT
NA,TRBD1,TRBV7-3,TRBJ1-1,CASSSRQGGEAFF,TGTGCCAGCAGCTCCCGACAGGGGGGTGAAGCTTTCTTT
NA,TRBD2,TRBV6-1,TRBJ2-7,CASSSNPTGTIHYEQYF,TGTGCCAGCAGTAGCAACCCTACCGGGACTATACACTACGAGCAGTACTTC
NA,NA,TRBV2,TRBJ1-2,CASSLKPNYGYTF,TGTGCCAGCAGTCTGAAGCCCAACTATGGCTACACCTTC
NA,NA,TRBV28,TRBJ2-3,CASSSGRSDRGDTQYF,TGTGCCAGCAGTTCCGGTCGGAGCGACCGCGGAGATACGCAGTATTTT
few,NA,TRBV29-1,TRBJ2-5,CSVGVGTGETQYF,TGCAGCGTTGGGGTGGGCACGGGAGAGACCCAGTACTTC
few,NA,TRBV6-5,TRBJ1-2,CASSYSRLNYGYTF,TGTGCCAGCAGTTACTCTCGGCTAAACTATGGCTACACCTTC
NA,NA,TRBV7-9,TRBJ2-2,CASSLGGRTGELFF,TGTGCCAGCAGCTTAGGGGGTCGCACCGGGGAGCTGTTTTTT
NA,TRBD1,TRBV10-3,TRBJ1-1,CAINPDRGSTEAFF,TGTGCCATCAACCCGGACAGGGGGAGCACTGAAGCTTTCTTT
NA,TRBD1,TRBV20-1,TRBJ1-5,CSARGTAFQHF,TGCAGTGCCCGTGGGACAGCTTTTCAGCATTTT
few,TRBD2,TRBV23-1,TRBJ2-3,CASSPAPVTSGSSRTDTQYF,TGCGCCAGCAGTCCAGCCCCCGTGACTAGCGGGAGTAGTAGGACAGATACGCAGTATTTT
NA,TRBD1,TRBV6-1,TRBJ2-5,CASSEAPGQGQETQYF,TGTGCCAGCAGTGAAGCCCCGGGACAGGGTCAAGAGACCCAGTACTTC
NA,NA,TRBV6-2/TRBV6-3,TRBJ2-7,CASSYGDVPYEQYF,TGTGCCAGCAGTTACGGGGACGTTCCCTACGAGCAGTACTTC
NA,NA,TRBV19,TRBJ2-7,CASSRDQTYEQYF,TGTGCCAGTTCCCGGGACCAAACCTACGAGCAGTACTTC
NA,NA,TRBV19,TRBJ1-5,CASSEYRASDNQPQHF,TGTGCCAGTAGTGAATACAGGGCTTCCGACAATCAGCCCCAGCATTTT
few,TRBD2,TRBV7-9,TRBJ2-5,CASSYSGGRGETQYF,TGTGCCAGCAGCTACTCGGGGGGGCGTGGAGAGACCCAGTACTTC
medium-sized,NA,TRBV27,TRBJ1-5,CASSPSANQPQHF,TGTGCCAGCAGTCCTTCGGCAAATCAGCCCCAGCATTTT
few,NA,TRBV7-6,TRBJ1-2,CASSPRGDHRANYGYTF,TGTGCCAGCAGCCCTCGAGGAGACCATCGGGCTAACTATGGCTACACCTTC
NA,NA,TRBV7-9,TRBJ1-1,CASSLATAPSGTEAFF,TGTGCCAGCAGCTTAGCGACAGCCCCGAGTGGGACTGAAGCTTTCTTT
NA,TRBD1,TRBV6-5,TRBJ1-5,CASSSYQGAQNQPQHF,TGTGCCAGCAGTTCTTACCAGGGGGCGCAGAATCAGCCCCAGCATTTT
NA,NA,TRBV28,TRBJ2-7,CASSFLGTHEQYF,TGTGCCAGCAGTTTTCTGGGAACGCACGAGCAGTACTTC
NA,TRBD2,TRBV20-1,TRBJ2-7,CSAPGLAGVNEQYF,TGCAGTGCTCCCGGACTAGCGGGAGTTAACGAGCAGTACTTC
NA,NA,TRBV6-2/TRBV6-3,TRBJ1-1,CASSSGEATEAFF,TGTGCCAGCAGCTCAGGGGAGGCCACTGAAGCTTTCTTT
NA,TRBD2,TRBV10-3,TRBJ2-1,CAISLGTAGAYNEQFF,TGTGCCATCAGTTTGGGAACAGCGGGAGCTTACAATGAGCAGTTCTTC
NA,NA,TRBV29-1,TRBJ2-3,CSVGDSTDTQYF,TGCAGCGTTGGGGACAGCACAGATACGCAGTATTTT
NA,TRBD1,TRBV7-9,TRBJ2-7,CASSRPTGSSYEQYF,TGTGCCAGCAGCCGACCGACAGGGAGCTCCTACGAGCAGTACTTC
NA,TRBD1,TRBV7-8,TRBJ2-7,CASSSNYGQGPEQYF,TGTGCCAGCAGCTCGAACTACGGACAGGGCCCCGAGCAGTACTTC
NA,TRBD1,TRBV7-2,TRBJ1-2,CASSLGDRGVRYTF,TGTGCCAGCAGCTTGGGGGACAGGGGGGTTCGTTACACCTTC
NA,TRBD1,TRBV7-2,TRBJ1-2,CASSPGTGGGWDYGYTF,TGTGCCAGCAGCCCGGGGACAGGGGGCGGTTGGGACTATGGCTACACCTTC
NA,NA,TRBV28,TRBJ1-6,CASSLRTGYSPLHF,TGTGCCAGCAGTTTAAGGACGGGTTATTCACCCCTCCACTTT
once,NA,TRBV6-2/TRBV6-3,TRBJ2-3,CASSQLAPGTDTQYF,TGTGCCAGCAGCCAACTAGCACCTGGGACAGATACGCAGTATTTT
NA,TRBD2,TRBV7-2,TRBJ2-5,CASSLRGQRGGQGGIETQYF,TGTGCCAGCAGCTTACGAGGACAGCGGGGGGGCCAAGGTGGTATAGAGACCCAGTACTTC
few,NA,TRBV27,TRBJ1-2,CASSFQGSPYGYTF,TGTGCCAGCAGTTTTCAGGGGTCCCCCTATGGCTACACCTTC
NA,NA,TRBV20-1,TRBJ1-6,CSAPTRTGVNSPLHF,TGCAGTGCTCCCACCCGGACGGGGGTTAATTCACCCCTCCACTTT
few,NA,TRBV7-9,TRBJ1-3,CASSLRQGSGNTIYF,TGTGCCAGCAGCTTACGGCAGGGCTCTGGAAACACCATATATTTT
few,NA,TRBV24-1,TRBJ1-1,CATSGIGGTEAFF,TGTGCCACCAGTGGCATCGGGGGCACTGAAGCTTTCTTT
few,NA,TRBV20-1,TRBJ2-4,CSAAGTLLAKNIQYF,TGCAGTGCTGCTGGGACACTTCTAGCCAAAAACATTCAGTACTTC
NA,TRBD2,TRBV29-1,TRBJ2-5,CSVEVTSVGETQYF,TGCAGCGTTGAGGTGACTAGCGTAGGAGAGACCCAGTACTTC
few,NA,TRBV20-1,TRBJ2-7,CSASRRAEYEQYF,TGCAGTGCTAGCCGAAGGGCGGAGTACGAGCAGTACTTC
NA,NA,TRBV20-1,TRBJ2-7,CSARVTTGGYEQYF,TGCAGTGCTAGAGTTACGACAGGTGGCTACGAGCAGTACTTC
NA,NA,TRBV7-2,TRBJ1-1,CASSAQTEAFF,TGTGCCAGCAGCGCACAAACTGAAGCTTTCTTT
NA,NA,TRBV6-2/TRBV6-3,TRBJ1-5,CASSSRDNSNQPQHF,TGTGCCAGCAGTTCACGGGACAATAGCAATCAGCCCCAGCATTTT
few,TRBD1,TRBV2,TRBJ1-6,CASRDGTGVPYSPLHF,TGTGCCAGCAGGGACGGGACAGGGGTTCCTTATTCACCCCTCCACTTT
NA,TRBD1,TRBV2,TRBJ1-1,CASRPGRTGLNTEAFF,TGTGCCAGCAGACCCGGCCGGACAGGCCTGAACACTGAAGCTTTCTTT
few,NA,TRBV19,TRBJ1-2,CASSTTGTSTF,TGTGCCAGTAGTACAACCGGGACGTCCACCTTC
medium-sized,TRBD1,TRBV6-5,TRBJ1-1,CASSYGQGNTEAFF,TGTGCCAGCAGTTATGGACAGGGGAACACTGAAGCTTTCTTT
few,NA,TRBV6-1,TRBJ1-2,CASSERGNSRGRGYTF,TGTGCCAGCAGTGAGAGGGGGAACAGTCGGGGGCGCGGCTACACCTTC
few,NA,TRBV20-1,TRBJ1-1,CSARPGTLRLKNTEAFF,TGCAGTGCCCGACCAGGGACTCTCCGGCTGAAGAACACTGAAGCTTTCTTT
NA,TRBD1,TRBV14,TRBJ1-2,CASSHRLNPGQNYGYTF,TGTGCCAGCAGCCACAGACTAAATCCGGGACAGAACTATGGCTACACCTTC
NA,NA,TRBV5-4,TRBJ2-5,CASTSMGAETQYF,TGTGCCAGCACCTCAATGGGGGCGGAGACCCAGTACTTC